This section outlines one T cell receptor beta chain sequence together with its context. This clone's antigen is unknown. At one end, the junction sequence differs from germline, possibly due to a read error. CDR1 SQVTM and CDR2 ANQGSEA are derived from the germline V gene. Reading from cysteine to phenylalanine, the CDR3 counts 19 amino acids. Solely the CDR3 DNA is kept, with 57 bases framed from the first base. This entry comes from a study of cytotoxic CD8 clonotypes in ibrutinib-treated CLL (dated by TCRdb to the early 2020s). With respect to the entire study: The cohort had 11 to 12 relapsed/refractory and about 15 treatment-naive patients; fewer than 18 were IGHV unmutated. Cryopreserved peripheral blood mononuclear cells were collected before treatment, at response, and at either disease progression or sustained remission. Partial responses were observed in about 25 patients and complete responses in 2; after a median follow-up of 68 months, remission was maintained in 15 or so patients and progression was observed in about twelve. All remission and progressive disease samples were collected while patients were still receiving ibrutinib. The response samples were drawn at a median of approximately 12 months into treatment, with a range of about 6 to 36 months. Longitudinal samples were obtainable from about 30% of the roughly 86 participants in the trial. On average, each sample yielded around 270,000 productive templates and about 95,000 productive rearrangements.

Broad study findings and their caveats: At baseline, clonality was higher than in age-matched healthy donors and showed a strong correlation with circulating CD8+ T-cell counts. Public clonotypes were found to be uncommon and were observed to contract or remain stable during treatment; the increase in clonality was shown to reflect expansion of private clonotypes at ibrutinib response. Clonality increased at ibrutinib response, stayed stable in sustained remission, and fell back toward baseline at progression. Sampling times were not matched between sustained-remission and progressing patients, and lymph node repertoires were not studied.

A MiSeq instrument was used for deep resolution sequencing, which targeted depths ranging from 1 in 1 million up to 1 in 200,000 T cells, with coverage averaging 10x for each clonotype. TCR beta libraries were generated with the immunoSEQ hsTCRB Kit. In the authors' own workflow: ImmunoSEQ Data Assistant and ImmunoSEQ Analyzer were used for data analysis, and V, D and J genes were assigned according to IMGT definitions. Clonality, with values ranging from 0 to 1, was calculated as one minus the normalized Shannon entropy of productive rearrangement frequencies. Only overrepresented clonotypes making up at least 0.05% of each patient's repertoire were included in the public clonotype analysis. Repertoires from some twelve age-matched healthy donors in immuneACCESS were used as clonality controls. TCRdb retrieved this table from immuneACCESS and kept in-frame rearrangements only. Not all clones are present; in checked studies, unresolved V genes account for under half, and no reason is known for the remainder. D and trimming were read from the DNA, whereas the V and J calls and clone size are those reported in that table. The sample table records fewer than 400,000 clones; roughly 67% of these occur just once. Just under 6.5% of the sample is in the top ten clones.

For TCR beta library preparation, roughly 2.2 micrograms of genomic DNA was extracted from cryopreserved PBMCs. Longitudinal blood samples from CLL patients on ibrutinib monotherapy underwent high-throughput TCR beta sequencing. The patients took part in an open-label, single-center phase 2 trial of ibrutinib monotherapy. The clonotype originates from a human donor with chronic lymphocytic leukemia. The V and J segments used are TRBV29-1 and TRBJ2-1; TRBD2 lines up with 14 middle nucleotides. This material consisted of PBMCs, taken after 36 months of ibrutinib treatment. The DNA sequence is as follows: TGCAGCGTTGAAGCCTCCGCCCGACTAGCGGGGGGGCGGTACAGTGAGCAGTTCTTC. Its product reads: CSVEASARLAGGRYSEQFF.